The source of this T cell receptor beta chain is a study of blood T cell repertoires in COVID-19. In the study overall: Spain, Italy and the United States supplied samples that represented acute and convalescent COVID-19. From T cells, B-cell-depleted T cells, or PBMCs came the material, which was cDNA or gDNA.

TCRdb keeps only in-frame clones here, not all; method: immunoSEQ multiplex PCR. The profile shows 130,000 or so clones, under 85% of them singletons. The V end lost 7 bases, the J end lost 0 bases, and 13 bases lay between the germline ends. Germline V gives CDR1 SGHRS, CDR2 YFSETQ. This CDR3 has 14 residues. This clone appeared a few times. This rearrangement joins TRBV5-1 to TRBJ2-5; D is possibly TRBD2 (6 bases). The origin of this receptor is a woman aged 60-75 years with acute or convalescent COVID-19. The sample consisted of peripheral blood. Here the CDR3 DNA reads TGCGCCAGCCGCCGGGGGTACTACCAAGAGACCCAGTACTTC. Translation: CASRRGYYQETQYF. The full variable domain, rest sourced from reference TRBV5-1 and TRBJ2-5, is KAGVTQTPRYLIKTRGQQVTLSCSPISGHRSVSWYQQTPGQGLQFLFEYFSETQRNKGNFPGRFSGRQFSNSRSEMNVSTLELGDSALYLCASRRGYYQETQYFGPGTRLLVL.